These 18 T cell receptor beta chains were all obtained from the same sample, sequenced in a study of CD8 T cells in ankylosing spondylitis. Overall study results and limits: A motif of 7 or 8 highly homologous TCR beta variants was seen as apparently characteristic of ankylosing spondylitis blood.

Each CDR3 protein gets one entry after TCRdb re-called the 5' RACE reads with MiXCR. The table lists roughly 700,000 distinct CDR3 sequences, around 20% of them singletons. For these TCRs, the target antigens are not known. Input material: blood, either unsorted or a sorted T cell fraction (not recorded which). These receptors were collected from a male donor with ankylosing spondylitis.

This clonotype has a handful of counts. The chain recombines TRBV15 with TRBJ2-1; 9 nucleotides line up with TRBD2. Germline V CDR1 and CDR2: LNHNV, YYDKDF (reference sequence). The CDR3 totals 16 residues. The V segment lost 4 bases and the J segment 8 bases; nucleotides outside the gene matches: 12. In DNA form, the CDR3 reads TGTGCCACCAGCACCCCGCGGGCGGGAGGGATGCATGAGCAGTTCTTC. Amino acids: CATSTPRAGGMHEQFF.

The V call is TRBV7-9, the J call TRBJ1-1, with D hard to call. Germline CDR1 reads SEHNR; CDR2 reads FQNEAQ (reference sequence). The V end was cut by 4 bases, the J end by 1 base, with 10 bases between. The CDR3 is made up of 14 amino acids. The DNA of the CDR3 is TGTGCCAGCAGCTCCAAGGCGGGGAACACTGAAGCTTTCTTT. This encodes CASSSKAGNTEAFF.

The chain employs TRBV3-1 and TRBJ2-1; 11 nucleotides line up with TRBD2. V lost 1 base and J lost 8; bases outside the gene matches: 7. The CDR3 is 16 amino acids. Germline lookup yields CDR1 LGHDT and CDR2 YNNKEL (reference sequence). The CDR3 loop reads CASSQGLTSGNDEQFF. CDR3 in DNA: TGTGCCAGCAGCCAAGGGTTGACTAGCGGGAACGATGAGCAGTTCTTC.

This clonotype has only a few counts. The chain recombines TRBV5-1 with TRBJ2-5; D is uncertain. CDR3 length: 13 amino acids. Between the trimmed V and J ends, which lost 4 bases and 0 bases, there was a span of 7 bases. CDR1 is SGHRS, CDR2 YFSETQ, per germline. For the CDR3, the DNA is TGCGCCAGCAGCCAAAGGTACCAAGAGACCCAGTACTTC. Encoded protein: CASSQRYQETQYF.

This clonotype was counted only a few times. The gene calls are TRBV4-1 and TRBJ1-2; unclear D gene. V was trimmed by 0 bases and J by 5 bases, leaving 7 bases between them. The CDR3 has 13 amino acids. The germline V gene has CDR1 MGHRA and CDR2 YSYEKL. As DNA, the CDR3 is TGCGCCAGCAGCCAAGAGAGGAGATATGGCTACACCTTC. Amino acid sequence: CASSQERRYGYTF.

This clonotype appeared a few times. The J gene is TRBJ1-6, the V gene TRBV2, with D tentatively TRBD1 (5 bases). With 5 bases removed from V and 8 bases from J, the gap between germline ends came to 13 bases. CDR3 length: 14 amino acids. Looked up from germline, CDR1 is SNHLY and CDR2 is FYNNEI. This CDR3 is CASSSGHQYSPLHF. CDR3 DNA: TGTGCCAGCAGTTCTGGACACCAATATTCACCCCTCCACTTT.

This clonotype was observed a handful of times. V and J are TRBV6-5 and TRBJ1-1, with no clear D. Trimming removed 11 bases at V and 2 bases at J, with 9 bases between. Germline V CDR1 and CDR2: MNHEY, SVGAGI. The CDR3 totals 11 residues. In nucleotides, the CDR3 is TGTGCCGCTTTCTATAACACTGAAGCTTTCTTT. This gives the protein CAAFYNTEAFF.

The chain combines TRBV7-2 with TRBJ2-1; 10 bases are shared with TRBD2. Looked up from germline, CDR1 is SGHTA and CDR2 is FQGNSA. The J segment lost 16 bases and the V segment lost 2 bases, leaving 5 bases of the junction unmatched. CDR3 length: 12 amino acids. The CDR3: CASSLPGTSAFF. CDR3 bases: TGTGCCAGCAGCTTACCAGGGACTAGCGCTTTCTTC.

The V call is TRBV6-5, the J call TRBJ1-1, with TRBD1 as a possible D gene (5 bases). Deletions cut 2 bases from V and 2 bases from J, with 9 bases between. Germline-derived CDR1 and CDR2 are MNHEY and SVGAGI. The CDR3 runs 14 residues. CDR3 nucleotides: TGTGCCAGCAGTTACCCGGGGCCCAACACTGAAGCTTTCTTT. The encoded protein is CASSYPGPNTEAFF.

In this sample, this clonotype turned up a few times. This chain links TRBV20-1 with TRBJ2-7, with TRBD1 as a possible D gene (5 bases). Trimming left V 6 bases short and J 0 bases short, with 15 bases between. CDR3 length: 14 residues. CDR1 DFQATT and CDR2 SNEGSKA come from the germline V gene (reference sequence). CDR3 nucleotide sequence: TGCAGTGCCATACAGGCCTCCGTCTCCTACGAGCAGTACTTC. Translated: CSAIQASVSYEQYF.

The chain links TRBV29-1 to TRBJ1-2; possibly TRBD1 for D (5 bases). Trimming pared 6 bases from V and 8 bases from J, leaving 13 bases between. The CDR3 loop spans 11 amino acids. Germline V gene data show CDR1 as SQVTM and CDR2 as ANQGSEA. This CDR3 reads CSVFTRGGYTF. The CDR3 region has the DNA TGCAGCGTCTTTACAAGGGGCGGCTACACCTTC.

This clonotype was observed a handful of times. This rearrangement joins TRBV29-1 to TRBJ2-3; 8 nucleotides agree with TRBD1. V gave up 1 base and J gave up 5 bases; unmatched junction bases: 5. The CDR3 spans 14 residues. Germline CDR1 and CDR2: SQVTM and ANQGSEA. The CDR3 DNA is TGCAGCGTTGAAGGGCAGGGGGCGAGAGATACGCAGTATTTT. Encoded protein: CSVEGQGARDTQYF.

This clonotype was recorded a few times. CDR3 nucleotides: TGTGCCAGCAGTTTTCTCAGAACCTACGAGCAGTACTTC. The encoded protein is CASSFLRTYEQYF. The chain couples TRBV12-3 or TRBV12-4 to TRBJ2-7; no clear D. V lost 3 bases to trimming and J lost 2 bases, with 8 bases between them. CDR3 length equals 13 residues.

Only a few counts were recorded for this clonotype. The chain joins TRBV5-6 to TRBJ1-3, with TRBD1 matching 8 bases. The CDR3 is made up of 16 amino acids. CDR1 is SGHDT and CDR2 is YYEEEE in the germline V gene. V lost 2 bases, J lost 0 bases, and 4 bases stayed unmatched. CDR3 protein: CASSFRTGNSGNTIYF. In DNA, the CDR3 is TGTGCCAGCAGCTTTCGGACAGGGAACTCTGGAAACACCATATATTTT.

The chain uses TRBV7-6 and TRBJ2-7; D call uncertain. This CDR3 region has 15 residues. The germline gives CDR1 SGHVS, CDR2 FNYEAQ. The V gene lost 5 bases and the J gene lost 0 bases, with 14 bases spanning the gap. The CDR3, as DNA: TGTGCCAGCAGCCCCCGTGCCCGAAGCTCCTACGAGCAGTACTTC. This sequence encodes CASSPRARSSYEQYF.

The CDR3 spells CSARPIAGGPGEQYF. CDR3 DNA: TGCAGTGCTAGACCCATAGCGGGAGGGCCGGGTGAGCAGTACTTC. The chain uses TRBV20-1 and TRBJ2-7, with 11 bases identical to TRBD2. This CDR3 contains 15 residues. V was pared by 2 bases and J by 7 bases, with 10 bases of the junction left unmatched. The germline gives CDR1 DFQATT, CDR2 SNEGSKA (reference sequence).

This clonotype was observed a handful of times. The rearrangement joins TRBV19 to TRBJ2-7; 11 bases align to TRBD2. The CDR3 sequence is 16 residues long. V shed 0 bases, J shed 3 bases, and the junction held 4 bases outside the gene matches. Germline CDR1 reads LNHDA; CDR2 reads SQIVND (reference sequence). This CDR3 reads CASSIETSGGIYEQYF. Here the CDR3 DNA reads TGTGCCAGTAGTATAGAAACTAGCGGGGGCATCTACGAGCAGTACTTC.

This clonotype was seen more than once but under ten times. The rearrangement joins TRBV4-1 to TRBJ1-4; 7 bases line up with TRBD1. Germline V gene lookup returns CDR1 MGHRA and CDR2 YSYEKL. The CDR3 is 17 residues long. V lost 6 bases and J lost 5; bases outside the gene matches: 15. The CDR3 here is CASRLYDTGTDNEKLFF. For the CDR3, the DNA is TGCGCCAGCAGGCTATACGACACCGGGACAGACAATGAAAAACTGTTTTTT.